Following are 23 T cell receptor beta chains from one sample sequenced in a study of shared clonotypes between healthy human individuals. Sequencing used immunoSEQ multiplex PCR; TCRdb keeps in-frame clones, though not all of them. Of some 1.5 million clones in the sample, approximately 98% were seen once. Sequenced: naive CD4+ T cells sorted from blood. The sample's subset: CD45RA+ positively selected. These receptors came from a man in his thirties or forties in good health.

Turning to this clone: The sample contains more than one DNA sequence encoding this CDR3. The CDR3 spells CSARGGAEAFF. The CDR3 DNA sequence: TGCAGTGCTAGAGGGGGCGCTGAAGCTTTCTTT. The chain carries TRBV20-1 and TRBJ1-1, with a weak D call TRBD1 (5 bases). Deletions cut 1 base from V and 6 bases from J, with 6 bases between. The germline CDR1 and CDR2 sequences are DFQATT and SNEGSKA (reference sequence). The CDR3 loop spans 11 amino acids.

This chain connects TRBV30 to TRBJ2-2; D uncertain. The CDR3 has 13 residues. The germline V and J ends were trimmed by 1 base and 6 bases, with 9 bases remaining between them. Germline lookup yields CDR1 GTSNPN and CDR2 SVGIG (reference sequence). This CDR3 is CAWSASLAGELFF. The CDR3 nucleotides read TGTGCCTGGAGTGCCTCTTTGGCCGGGGAGCTGTTTTTT. The complete variable domain, with remaining parts taken from reference TRBV30 and TRBJ2-2, reads SQTIHQWPATLVQPVGSPLSLECTVEGTSNPNLYWYRQAAGRGLQLLFYSVGIGQISSEVPQNLSASRPQDRQFILSSKKLLLSDSGFYLCAWSASLAGELFFGEGSRLTVL.

The chain combines TRBV18 with TRBJ1-3, with TRBD1 identical over 7 bases. The CDR3 runs 16 residues. The germline V gene encodes CDR1 KGHSH and CDR2 LQKENI. V was clipped by 4 bases and J by 0 bases; unmatched bases: 6. For the CDR3, the DNA is TGTGCCAGCTCACAGGGGGCCCCCGGCTCTGGAAACACCATATATTTT. This gives the protein CASSQGAPGSGNTIYF.

The chain recombines TRBV18 with TRBJ1-1; no reliable D call. The CDR3 is 16 amino acids. Germline V lookup: CDR1 KGHSH, CDR2 LQKENI. V was cut by 3 bases and J by 0 bases, with 14 bases left in between. Here the CDR3 DNA reads TGTGCCAGCTCACCGGTATACAGAAACATGAACACTGAAGCTTTCTTT. Translated, it gives CASSPVYRNMNTEAFF.

The chain combines TRBV27 with TRBJ1-3; D unclear. The V end lost 5 bases, the J end lost 0 bases, and 5 bases lay between the germline ends. This CDR3 comprises 13 residues. Germline V CDR1 and CDR2: MNHEY, SMNVEV (reference sequence). The CDR3 protein is CASSERSGNTIYF. CDR3 DNA: TGTGCCAGCAGTGAACGCTCTGGAAACACCATATATTTT.

The CDR3 DNA is TGTGCCAGCAGCTCGCCGGACAGGGTGGGTACGCAGTATTTT. Protein sequence: CASSSPDRVGTQYF. The rearrangement links TRBV5-4 to TRBJ2-3, with 8 bases fitting TRBD1. CDR3 length equals 14 residues. The V segment lost 3 bases and the J segment 8 bases; nucleotides outside the gene matches: 8. Germline CDR1 and CDR2: SGHNT and YYREEE (reference sequence).

The chain recombines TRBV5-1 with TRBJ2-2, with a possible D match to TRBD2 (5 bases). The germline CDR1 and CDR2 sequences are SGHRS and YFSETQ. CDR3 length: 17 residues. V lost 6 bases to trimming and J lost 1 base, with 19 bases between them. CDR3 nucleotide sequence: TGCGCCAGCACCCCGAGGGCCCATCTCGAGAACACCGGGGAGCTGTTTTTT. Amino acid sequence: CASTPRAHLENTGELFF.

This clone was counted a single time. The V call is TRBV28, the J call TRBJ1-1, with D possibly being TRBD1 (5 bases). Germline V gene lookup returns CDR1 MDHEN and CDR2 SYDVKM. The CDR3 consists of 12 residues. With 6 bases removed from V and 10 bases from J, the gap between germline ends came to 15 bases. CDR3 sequence reads: CASSLPGLGAFF. In DNA, the CDR3 is TGTGCCAGCAGCTTACCGGGGCTCGGAGCTTTCTTT.

This chain connects TRBV7-9 to TRBJ2-1; no clear D. Germline V gene sequence: CDR1 SEHNR, CDR2 FQNEAQ (reference sequence). CDR3 size: 12 residues. V lost 7 bases to trimming and J lost 8 bases, with 12 bases between them. The CDR3 loop is CASISRIDEQFF. CDR3 bases: TGTGCCAGCATCTCACGAATTGATGAGCAGTTCTTC. The variable domain in full, completed from reference TRBV7-9 and TRBJ2-1, reads DTGVSQNPRHKITKRGQNVTFRCDPISEHNRLYWYRQTLGQGPEFLTYFQNEAQLEKSRLLSDRFSAERPKGSFSTLEIQRTEQGDSAMYLCASISRIDEQFFGPGTRLTVL.

This sequence joins TRBV9 and TRBJ2-3, with 7 positions matching TRBD2. The CDR3 is 15 amino acids. After removal of 2 bases from V and 4 bases from J, the junction contained 7 bases not matched to a gene. Germline CDR1 is SGDLS and CDR2 is YYNGEE. CDR3 in DNA: TGTGCCAGCAGCGTTTTGGGAGGGCCCCCAGATACGCAGTATTTT. It codes for CASSVLGGPPDTQYF.

The chain recombines TRBV7-6 with TRBJ2-1; D possibly corresponds to TRBD2 (6 bases). V was pared by 4 bases and J by 5 bases, with 9 bases between. The CDR3 runs 13 residues. From germline, CDR1 is SGHVS and CDR2 FNYEAQ. CDR3: CASSSRLDNEQFF. The CDR3 DNA reads TGTGCCAGCAGCTCCCGACTAGACAATGAGCAGTTCTTC.

The chain links TRBV4-3 to TRBJ2-1; D not certain. V was clipped by 4 bases and J by 2 bases, with 6 bases between them. The CDR3 sequence is 13 residues long. CDR1 is LGHNA and CDR2 is YSLEER in the germline V gene. Written as DNA, the CDR3 is TGCGCCAGCAGCCTTTACACCTACAATGAGCAGTTCTTC. Its protein product is CASSLYTYNEQFF.

The chain recombines TRBV2 with TRBJ1-3, with D tentatively TRBD1 (5 bases). The CDR3 covers 15 residues. CDR1 is SNHLY, CDR2 FYNNEI, per germline. The ends were cut back, 3 bases at V and 0 bases at J, with 9 bases in the middle. The CDR3 reads CASSDRGASGNTIYF. Here the CDR3 DNA reads TGTGCCAGCAGTGATAGAGGGGCCTCTGGAAACACCATATATTTT. Variable domain in full (rest from reference TRBV2 and TRBJ1-3): EPEVTQTPSHQVTQMGQEVILRCVPISNHLYFYWYRQILGQKVEFLVSFYNNEISEKSEIFDDQFSVERPDGSNFTLKIRSTKLEDSAMYFCASSDRGASGNTIYFGEGSWLTVV.

V is TRBV21-1 and J is TRBJ1-2. TRBV21-1 is classified as a pseudogene. This CDR3 is built from 16 residues. The CDR3 spells CASSRNPGGYCGGYTF. In DNA, the CDR3 is TGTGCCAGCAGCAGGAACCCCGGGGGCTACTGCGGTGGCTACACCTTC.

The chain recombines TRBV19 with TRBJ2-2; D not resolved. Trimming removed 1 base from V and 0 bases from J, with 3 bases in between. Germline CDR1 and CDR2: LNHDA and SQIVND (reference sequence). The CDR3 is made up of 14 amino acids. DNA of the CDR3: TGTGCCAGTAGTATAGTATCGAACACCGGGGAGCTGTTTTTT. Amino acids: CASSIVSNTGELFF.

The V and J genes are TRBV28 and TRBJ2-5, with 7 bases identical to TRBD2. Germline loops: CDR1 MDHEN, CDR2 SYDVKM. V was pared by 6 bases and J by 2 bases, with 18 bases of the junction left unmatched. The CDR3 is 18 residues long. The CDR3 sequence is CASSSLRSGLGPQETQYF. CDR3 nucleotide sequence: TGTGCCAGCAGCTCTCTACGAAGCGGACTAGGACCGCAAGAGACCCAGTACTTC.

The V and J genes are TRBV11-2 and TRBJ1-2, with 7 bases fitting TRBD1. Looked up from germline, CDR1 is SGHAT and CDR2 is FQNNGV. The V and J ends lost 2 bases and 3 bases, in that order; junction bases with no gene match: 6. The CDR3 runs to 15 residues. The CDR3 region is CASSLYLGQHYGYTF. The DNA for the CDR3 is TGTGCCAGCAGCTTATACCTGGGACAGCACTATGGCTACACCTTC.

In regard to this clone: This CDR3 is also generated by other DNA sequences in the sample. The V call is TRBV28, the J call TRBJ2-7; D is uncertain. V lost 5 bases, J lost 2 bases, and 4 bases lay in between. The CDR3 runs to 11 residues. Germline V gene data show CDR1 as MDHEN and CDR2 as SYDVKM. The DNA of the CDR3 is TGTGCCAGCAGTCTGCCCTACGAGCAGTACTTC. Translating gives CASSLPYEQYF.

This chain connects TRBV5-4 to TRBJ1-1; 8 nucleotides line up with TRBD1. Trimming at V came to 0 bases and at J to 6 bases, leaving 7 bases not matched to a gene. From germline, CDR1 is SGHNT and CDR2 YYREEE (reference sequence). This CDR3 comprises 15 residues. CDR3 in DNA: TGTGCCAGCAGCTTGGCCCCGCAGGGGGCGGCTGAAGCTTTCTTT. Translating gives CASSLAPQGAAEAFF.

The chain combines TRBV7-9 with TRBJ2-2; TRBD1 agrees at 7 bases. The length of the CDR3 is 17 residues. V trimming: 5 bases; J trimming: 0 bases; junction bases outside the gene matches: 9. The germline gives CDR1 SEHNR, CDR2 FQNEAQ (reference sequence). The CDR3 reads CASSSPAGGPNTGELFF. CDR3 sequence (DNA): TGTGCCAGCAGCAGTCCGGCAGGGGGACCGAACACCGGGGAGCTGTTTTTT.

The rearrangement joins TRBV5-1 to TRBJ2-7, with 8 bases identical to TRBD2. Germline V gene data show CDR1 as SGHRS and CDR2 as YFSETQ. The CDR3 loop spans 15 amino acids. Trimming took 3 bases from V and 3 from J; bases not matched to a gene: 8. CDR3 nucleotides: TGCGCCAGCAGCTCCGGCCGCGGGGGGCTCTACGAGCAGTACTTC. It specifies CASSSGRGGLYEQYF.

J is TRBJ1-5 and V is TRBV5-1; D uncertain. CDR3 length: 16 residues. CDR1 is SGHRS, CDR2 YFSETQ, per germline. With 0 bases removed from V and 6 bases from J, the gap between germline ends came to 16 bases. Here the CDR3 reads CASSLGASAPSQPQHF. CDR3 nucleotides: TGCGCCAGCAGCTTGGGGGCATCGGCACCAAGTCAGCCCCAGCATTTT.

The chain is built from TRBV9 and TRBJ1-2, with 8 bases aligning to TRBD1. J gave up 7 bases and V 0 bases, and 11 bases lay outside the gene matches. Germline values: CDR1 SGDLS, CDR2 YYNGEE. The CDR3 has 16 residues. The DNA of the CDR3 is TGTGCCAGCAGCGTAGTAGGGGACAGGTCCCCCAGTGGCTACACCTTC. This codes for CASSVVGDRSPSGYTF. Full variable domain (outside the CDR3, taken from reference TRBV9 and TRBJ1-2): DSGVTQTPKHLITATGQRVTLRCSPRSGDLSVYWYQQSLDQGLQFLIQYYNGEERAKGNILERFSAQQFPDLHSELNLSSLELGDSALYFCASSVVGDRSPSGYTFGSGTRLTVV.